The 14 T cell receptor beta chains below all came from one sample that was sequenced in a study of human T cells and chemical hapten exposure. TCRdb reprocessed the RACE reads via MiXCR and lists one record per CDR3 protein. Counted here are tens of thousands of distinct CDR3 sequences, 12% occurring once; the ten biggest clones make up about 4%. Time point in this sample: patch test 1, 2 weeks after DPC sensitization. Treatment of the sample: therapeutic diphenylcyclopropenone sensitization with weekly scalp DPC. Sequenced here: whole blood, sampled in connection with sensitization to the hapten diphenylcyclopropenone (DPC). The receptors here all came from a woman aged 60-75 years with alopecia areata. Some clones in this sample may be carry-over from other donors' samples.

This clonotype appeared many times. This rearrangement joins TRBV30 to TRBJ2-5; the D is unclear. This CDR3 has 15 amino acids. The V gene lost 1 base and the J gene lost 1 base, with 13 bases spanning the gap. The V gene's germline CDR1 is GTSNPN and CDR2 SVGIG (reference sequence). Here the CDR3 DNA reads TGTGCCTGGAGTGCCGGAAGTAACCTCCAAGAGACCCAGTACTTC. Translation gives CAWSAGSNLQETQYF.

The gene calls are TRBV10-2 and TRBJ1-1; D is perhaps TRBD1 (6 bases). Looked up from germline, CDR1 is WSHSY and CDR2 is SAAADI. CDR3 length: 13 residues. With 8 bases removed from V and 5 bases from J, the gap between germline ends came to 15 bases. In DNA, the CDR3 is TGCGCCAGCCAAGGGTCAGGGGATACTGAAGCTTTCTTT. Translating it yields CASQGSGDTEAFF.

Note on this clonotype: Being one base from a much bigger clone, this may be a read error. The CDR3 loop is CVSSLYQNTEAFF. As DNA, the CDR3 is TGTGTCAGCAGCTTATACCAGAACACTGAAGCTTTCTTT. The chain joins TRBV11-2 to TRBJ1-1; unclear D gene. CDR1 is SGHAT and CDR2 is FQNNGV in the germline V gene. This CDR3 has 13 amino acids. Filled out from reference TRBV11-2 and TRBJ1-1, the complete variable domain reads EAGVAQSPRYKIIEKRQSVAFWCNPISGHATLYWYQQILGQGPKLLIQFQNNGVVDDSQLPKDRFSAERLKGVDSTLKIQPAKLEDSAVYLCVSSLYQNTEAFFGQGTRLTVV.

This clonotype occurred a few times. CDR3 nucleotides: TGTGCCAGCACCCAGGGGATTAGGTACGAGCAGTACTTC. This codes for CASTQGIRYEQYF. The rearrangement joins TRBV6-6 to TRBJ2-7; TRBD1 is a possible D gene (6 bases). The CDR3 consists of 13 residues. CDR1 is MNHNY, CDR2 SVGAGI, per germline (reference sequence). Trimming took 7 bases from V and 4 from J, leaving 14 bases between them.

The chain is built from TRBV19 and TRBJ2-5; 13 nucleotides line up with TRBD2. V lost 3 bases and J lost 3; bases outside the gene matches: 1. CDR3 length: 15 amino acids. Per germline, CDR1 LNHDA and CDR2 SQIVND (reference sequence). In DNA form, the CDR3 reads TGTGCCAGTAGTATCGGGACTAGCGGGGAAGAGACCCAGTACTTC. It specifies CASSIGTSGEETQYF.

In this sample, this clonotype turned up many times. V and J are TRBV2 and TRBJ2-1, with D perhaps assigned TRBD1 or TRBD2 (5 bases each). The CDR3 loop spans 14 amino acids. Germline V gives CDR1 SNHLY, CDR2 FYNNEI. V was clipped by 6 bases and J by 2 bases, with 11 bases between them. The CDR3 sequence is CASRREGTYNEQFF. DNA for the CDR3: TGTGCCAGCAGGCGCGAGGGGACCTACAATGAGCAGTTCTTC.

There are many counts of this clonotype. The gene calls are TRBV10-3 and TRBJ1-4, with D perhaps TRBD1 (5 bases). Germline CDR1 ENHRY, CDR2 SYGVKD. Trimming pared 3 bases from V and 0 bases from J, leaving 8 bases between. The CDR3 totals 15 residues. CDR3: CAISDGTATNEKLFF. The CDR3, as DNA: TGTGCCATCAGTGACGGGACGGCAACTAATGAAAAACTGTTTTTT.

Ten or more counts support this clonotype. V and J are TRBV20-1 and TRBJ2-7; TRBD2 matches 16 bases. Trimming removed 4 bases from V and 5 bases from J; junction bases left unmatched: 8. CDR3 length: 16 residues. Germline CDR1 is DFQATT and CDR2 is SNEGSKA (reference sequence). The CDR3 DNA is TGCAGTGCTACCGGGACTAGCGGGGGGGAGTACCACGAGCAGTACTTC. It codes for CSATGTSGGEYHEQYF.

This clonotype was observed many times. The genes are TRBV20-1 and TRBJ2-3; D may correspond to TRBD1 or TRBD2 (5 bases each). The CDR3 spans 16 residues. CDR1 is DFQATT and CDR2 is SNEGSKA in the germline V gene (reference sequence). V was trimmed by 1 base and J by 7 bases, leaving 21 bases between them. The CDR3 bases are TGCAGTGCTAGAGCAGTTGGACATCTCCGGGGAAATACGCAGTATTTT. This sequence encodes CSARAVGHLRGNTQYF.

In this sample, this clonotype turned up a few times. The chain carries TRBV5-6 and TRBJ1-2; TRBD1 agrees at 7 bases. J gave up 4 bases and V 3 bases, and 12 bases lay outside the gene matches. The germline V gene encodes CDR1 SGHDT and CDR2 YYEEEE. This CDR3 is built from 16 residues. The DNA for the CDR3 is TGTGCCAGCAGCTCCTGGACAGGTCGGCCAGGCTATGGCTACACCTTC. Its translation is CASSSWTGRPGYGYTF.

This clonotype showed up many times. This chain links TRBV27 with TRBJ1-2; no clear D gene. V lost 5 bases to trimming and J lost 4 bases, with 17 bases between them. The CDR3 is 15 residues long. Germline CDR1 MNHEY, CDR2 SMNVEV (reference sequence). The CDR3 loop reads CASSPVTGSGYGYTF. In DNA, the CDR3 is TGTGCCAGCAGTCCCGTCACGGGGTCGGGCTATGGCTACACCTTC.

This clonotype was found a few times. The rearrangement uses TRBV5-1 and TRBJ2-1, with 7 bases that match TRBD1. V shed 6 bases, J shed 12 bases, and the junction held 6 bases outside the gene matches. Germline values: CDR1 SGHRS, CDR2 YFSETQ. The CDR3 runs to 11 residues. The CDR3 region has the DNA TGCGCCAGCAAGGCCGGGACAGCGCAGTTCTTC. This translates into CASKAGTAQFF.

The chain has TRBV10-3 and TRBJ2-2; no clear D. The germline V gene encodes CDR1 ENHRY and CDR2 SYGVKD. The CDR3 consists of 12 residues. Trimming stripped 4 bases from V and 8 bases from J, with 8 bases between. CDR3 coding DNA: TGTGCCATCAGTGCCGGACGTGGGGAGCTGTTTTTT. Translating gives CAISAGRGELFF.

The table lists this clonotype with many counts. V gene TRBV7-6 combines with J gene TRBJ2-7, with D maybe TRBD1 (5 bases). The V end was cut by 7 bases, the J end by 7 bases, with 23 bases between. Germline CDR1 and CDR2: SGHVS and FNYEAQ. This CDR3 spans 15 amino acids. The CDR3: CASTPRQLQGCEQYF. CDR3 bases: TGTGCCAGCACCCCCCGACAGCTCCAGGGTTGTGAGCAGTACTTC.